One T cell receptor (beta chain) is described in this entry. The sample comes from a study of blood T cell repertoires in COVID-19. Germline values: CDR1 KGHDR, CDR2 SFDVKD. With V trimmed by 6 bases and J by 9 bases, 7 bases remained unmatched. This CDR3 spans 13 amino acids. TCRdb keeps only in-frame clones here, not all; method: immunoSEQ multiplex PCR. The sample includes 120,000 or so clones, 82% of them seen just once. The chain recombines TRBV24-1 with TRBJ2-1; 7 nucleotides agree with TRBD1. This TCR was recovered from a woman aged 60 to 75 with acute or convalescent COVID-19. The sample taken for sequencing was peripheral blood. The CDR3 region is CATSITGESEQFF. The CDR3 nucleotides read TGTGCCACCAGTATAACAGGGGAAAGTGAGCAGTTCTTC.